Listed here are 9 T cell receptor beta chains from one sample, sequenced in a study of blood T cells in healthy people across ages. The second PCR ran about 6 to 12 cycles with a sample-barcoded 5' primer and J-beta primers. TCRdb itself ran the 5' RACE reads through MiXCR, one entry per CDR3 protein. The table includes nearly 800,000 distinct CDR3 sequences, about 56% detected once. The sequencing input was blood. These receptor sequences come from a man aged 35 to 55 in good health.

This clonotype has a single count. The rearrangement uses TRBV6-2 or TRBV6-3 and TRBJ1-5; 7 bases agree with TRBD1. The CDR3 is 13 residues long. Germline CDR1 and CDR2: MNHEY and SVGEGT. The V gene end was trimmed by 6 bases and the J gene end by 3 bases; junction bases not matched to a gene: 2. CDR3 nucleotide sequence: TGTGCCAGCAGGGGACAGCTCAATCAGCCCCAGCATTTT. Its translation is CASRGQLNQPQHF.

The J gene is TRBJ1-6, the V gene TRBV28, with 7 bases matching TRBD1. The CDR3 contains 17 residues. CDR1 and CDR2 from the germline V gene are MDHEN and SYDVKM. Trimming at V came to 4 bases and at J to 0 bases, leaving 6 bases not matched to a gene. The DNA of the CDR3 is TGTGCCAGCAGTTCCGACAGGGTCGGCTCCTATAATTCACCCCTCCACTTT. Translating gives CASSSDRVGSYNSPLHF.

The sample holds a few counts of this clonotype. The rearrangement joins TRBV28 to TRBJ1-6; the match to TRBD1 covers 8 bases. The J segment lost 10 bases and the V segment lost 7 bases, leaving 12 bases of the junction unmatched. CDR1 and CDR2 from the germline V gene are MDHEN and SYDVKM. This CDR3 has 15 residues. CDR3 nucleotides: TGTGCCAGCATCCCTAGGACAGGGCCAGGGTCACCCCTCCACTTT. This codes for CASIPRTGPGSPLHF. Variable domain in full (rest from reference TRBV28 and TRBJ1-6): DVKVTQSSRYLVKRTGEKVFLECVQDMDHENMFWYRQDPGLGLRLIYFSYDVKMKEKGDIPEGYSVSREKKERFSLILESASTNQTSMYLCASIPRTGPGSPLHFGNGTRLTVT.

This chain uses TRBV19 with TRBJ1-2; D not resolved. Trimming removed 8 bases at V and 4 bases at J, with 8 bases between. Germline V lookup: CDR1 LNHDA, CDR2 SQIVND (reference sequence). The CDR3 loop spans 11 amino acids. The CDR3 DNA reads TGTGCCAGTGGCGGCAGCTATGGCTACACCTTC. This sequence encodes CASGGSYGYTF.

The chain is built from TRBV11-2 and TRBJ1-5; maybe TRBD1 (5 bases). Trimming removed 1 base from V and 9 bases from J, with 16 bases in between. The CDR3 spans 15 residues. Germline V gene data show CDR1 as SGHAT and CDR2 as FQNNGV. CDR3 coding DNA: TGTGCCAGCAGCTTAGGGTACCGGGGGATAAGGCCCCAGCATTTT. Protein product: CASSLGYRGIRPQHF.

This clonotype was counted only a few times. CDR3 sequence (DNA): TGCAGTGCTGACGGGTCCTCCGTTACTGAAGCTTTCTTT. Translated: CSADGSSVTEAFF. The chain joins TRBV20-1 to TRBJ1-1; the D is unclear. Trimming took off 5 bases at V and 5 bases at J, with 15 bases between the two ends. The CDR3 length is 13 residues. Per the germline V gene, CDR1 is DFQATT and CDR2 is SNEGSKA (reference sequence).

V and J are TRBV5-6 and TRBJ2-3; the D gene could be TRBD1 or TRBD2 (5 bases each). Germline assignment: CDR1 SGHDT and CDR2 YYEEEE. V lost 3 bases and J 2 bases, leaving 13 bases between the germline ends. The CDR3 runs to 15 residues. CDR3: CASSWGAGVTDTQYF. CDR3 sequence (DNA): TGTGCCAGCAGCTGGGGCGCGGGCGTCACAGATACGCAGTATTTT.

DNA of the CDR3: TGCAGCGCCAGACAGGGAACCACAGATACGCAGTATTTT. Protein product: CSARQGTTDTQYF. This chain connects TRBV29-1 to TRBJ2-3, with TRBD1 matching over 7 bases. CDR1 and CDR2 from the germline V gene are SQVTM and ANQGSEA. CDR3 length: 13 amino acids. V shed 7 bases, J shed 2 bases, and the junction held 6 bases outside the gene matches.

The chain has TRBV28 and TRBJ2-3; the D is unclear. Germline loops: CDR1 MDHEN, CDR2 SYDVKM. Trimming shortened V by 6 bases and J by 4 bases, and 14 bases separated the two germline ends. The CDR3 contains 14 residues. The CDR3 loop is CASSGSLPPDTQYF. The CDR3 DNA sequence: TGTGCCAGCAGCGGCTCCCTCCCTCCAGATACGCAGTATTTT.